The clone carrying this TCR beta chain has just one count. TCR sequencing used cDNA made by reverse transcription of extracted RNA. Generated by immunoSEQ multiplex PCR, the TCRdb table keeps only in-frame clones and is missing some. The sample carries approximately 280,000 clones, 58% recorded once. Between the trimmed V and J ends, which lost 3 bases and 0 bases, there was a span of 11 bases. The length of the CDR3 is 15 residues. In germline, CDR1 is SGHTA, CDR2 FQGNSA. This sample is drawn from a study of CD8+ T cells in alopecia areata. Treatment given: oral pan-JAK inhibitor, 5-10 mg twice daily.

The J gene is TRBJ1-2, the V gene TRBV7-2; TRBD1 is a possible D gene (6 bases). Sequenced here: CD4+ T cells sorted from blood, sampled at week 24, from a patient treated with tofacitinib. The origin of this receptor is a human donor with alopecia areata. CDR3 sequence: CASSFQQGANYGYTF. CDR3 in DNA: TGTGCCAGCAGCTTTCAACAGGGAGCTAACTATGGCTACACCTTC.